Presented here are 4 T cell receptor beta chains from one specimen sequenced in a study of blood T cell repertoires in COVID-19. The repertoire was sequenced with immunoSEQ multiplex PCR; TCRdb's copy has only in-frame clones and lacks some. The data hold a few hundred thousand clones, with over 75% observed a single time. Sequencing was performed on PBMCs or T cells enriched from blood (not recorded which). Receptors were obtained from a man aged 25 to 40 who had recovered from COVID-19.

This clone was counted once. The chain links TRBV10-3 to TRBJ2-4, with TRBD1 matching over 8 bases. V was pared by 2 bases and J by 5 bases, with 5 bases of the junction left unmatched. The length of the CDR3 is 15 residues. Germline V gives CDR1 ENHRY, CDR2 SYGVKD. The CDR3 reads CAISEGVRGQNIQYF. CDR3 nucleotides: TGTGCCATCAGTGAGGGGGTCAGGGGGCAAAACATTCAGTACTTC.

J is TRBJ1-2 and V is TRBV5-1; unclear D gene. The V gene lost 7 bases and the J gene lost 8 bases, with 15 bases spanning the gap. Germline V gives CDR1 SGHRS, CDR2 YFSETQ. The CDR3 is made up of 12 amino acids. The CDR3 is CASGTTMEGYTF. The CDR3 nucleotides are TGCGCCAGCGGAACTACAATGGAAGGCTACACCTTC.

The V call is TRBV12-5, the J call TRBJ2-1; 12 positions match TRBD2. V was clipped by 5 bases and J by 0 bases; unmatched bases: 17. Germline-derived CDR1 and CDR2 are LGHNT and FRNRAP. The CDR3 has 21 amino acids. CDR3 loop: CASGPLPQKTSGGASYNEQFF. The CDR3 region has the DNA TGTGCTAGTGGTCCCCTTCCACAAAAGACTAGCGGGGGAGCCTCCTACAATGAGCAGTTCTTC.

CDR3 protein: CASSRVTEAFF. The CDR3 nucleotides read TGTGCCAGCAGTCGGGTGACTGAAGCTTTCTTT. The V and J genes are TRBV6-5 and TRBJ1-1; D gene unclear. The CDR3 has 11 amino acids. Trimming stripped 5 bases from V and 5 bases from J, with 6 bases between. CDR1 and CDR2 from the germline V gene are MNHEY and SVGAGI.